This note documents a single TCR beta chain sequence. Germline trimming cut 4 bases from V and 4 bases from J; bases unmatched to any gene: 6. The CDR3 length is 15 residues. CDR1 is KGHDR, CDR2 SFDVKD, per germline. Assay used: immunoSEQ multiplex PCR; TCRdb lists only in-frame clones, some missing. The table includes some 280,000 clones, roughly 85% detected once. The data derive from a study of blood T cell repertoires in COVID-19. The chain links TRBV24-1 to TRBJ1-2; 9 bases map to TRBD1. The TCR was taken from a woman aged 25 to 39 with active or convalescent COVID-19. Input material: peripheral blood. CDR3 bases: TGTGCCACCAGTGACCCGGGACAGGGAGGCTATGGCTACACCTTC. Translating it yields CATSDPGQGGYGYTF.